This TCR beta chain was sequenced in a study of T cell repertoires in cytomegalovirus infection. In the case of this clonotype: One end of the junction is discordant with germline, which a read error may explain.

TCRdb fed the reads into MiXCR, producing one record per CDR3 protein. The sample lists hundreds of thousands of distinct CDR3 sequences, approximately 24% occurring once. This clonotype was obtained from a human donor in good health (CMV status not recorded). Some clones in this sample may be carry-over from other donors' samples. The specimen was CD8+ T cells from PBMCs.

CDR3 residues: CSAYLAGDPTSTVTQYF. The CDR3, as DNA: TGCAGCGCCTACCTAGCGGGGGATCCTACTAGCACAGTTACGCAGTATTTT. This rearrangement joins TRBV29-1 to TRBJ2-3; 10 bases are shared with TRBD2. Germline V gene lookup returns CDR1 SQVTM and CDR2 ANQGSEA. The CDR3 loop spans 17 amino acids.